The TCR beta chain under discussion was sequenced for a study of blood T cell repertoires in COVID-19. Study overall: COVID-19 samples from acute and convalescent phases originated in the United States, Italy and Spain. T cells, B-cell-depleted T cells, or PBMCs supplied cDNA or gDNA.

Germline CDR1 and CDR2: MGHDK and SYGVNS. The germline V and J ends were trimmed by 8 bases and 3 bases, with 16 bases remaining between them. This CDR3 spans 14 amino acids. Enrollment of patients from Seattle took place during active infection, with longitudinal follow-up. Per the authors' pipeline: From reference gene primer amplification, estimates of nucleated cell counts were derived. Clones were sequenced by immunoSEQ multiplex PCR, and TCRdb holds only the in-frame ones, with some missing. Clone size and V and J calls were adopted from that table, with D and trimming inferred from the DNA. The sample lists some 290,000 clones, under 90% occurring once. This clone appeared a few times.

This rearrangement joins TRBV25-1 to TRBJ1-1; perhaps TRBD1 as D (5 bases). Sequencing was carried out using peripheral blood. This receptor was taken from a woman younger than 45 with COVID-19, enrolled during active disease. CDR3 region: CASSTNGGYTEAFF. The CDR3 DNA reads as TGTGCCAGCTCAACAAATGGGGGGTACACTGAAGCTTTCTTT.